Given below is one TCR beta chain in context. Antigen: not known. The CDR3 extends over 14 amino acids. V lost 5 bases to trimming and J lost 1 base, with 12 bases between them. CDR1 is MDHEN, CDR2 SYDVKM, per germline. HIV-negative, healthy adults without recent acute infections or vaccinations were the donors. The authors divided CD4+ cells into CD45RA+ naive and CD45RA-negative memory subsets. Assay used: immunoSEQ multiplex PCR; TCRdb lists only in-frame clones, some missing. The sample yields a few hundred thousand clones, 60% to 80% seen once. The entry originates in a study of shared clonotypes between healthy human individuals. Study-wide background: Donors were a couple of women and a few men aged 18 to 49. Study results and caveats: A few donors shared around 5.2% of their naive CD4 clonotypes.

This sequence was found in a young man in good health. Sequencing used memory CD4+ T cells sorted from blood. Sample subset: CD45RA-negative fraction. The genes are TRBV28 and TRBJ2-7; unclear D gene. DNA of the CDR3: TGTGCCAGCAGTCCCGGATGGGGTTCCTACGAGCAGTACTTC. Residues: CASSPGWGSYEQYF.